This T cell receptor (beta chain) is from a study of blood T cell repertoires in COVID-19. Sequencing was performed with immunoSEQ multiplex PCR; in TCRdb, only in-frame clones are kept and a portion is missing. The table lists some 96,000 clones, about 89% of them singletons, with under 13% in the top ten. V was cut by 5 bases and J by 3 bases, with 14 bases left in between. The CDR3 has 15 amino acids. In germline, CDR1 is MDHEN, CDR2 SYDVKM. This TCR came from a man aged 45 to 65 with acute or convalescent COVID-19. The chain recombines TRBV28 with TRBJ2-1; tentatively, D is TRBD2 (6 bases). Sequences were obtained from peripheral blood. The CDR3 region has the DNA TGTGCCAGCAGTCAAATCCGGGACTTCTACAATGAGCAGTTCTTC. Its translation is CASSQIRDFYNEQFF.